This TCR beta chain was profiled in a study of T cell clonality in common variable immunodeficiency. Sequencing was performed with immunoSEQ multiplex PCR; in TCRdb, only in-frame clones are kept and a portion is missing. Observed are about 66,000 clones, no singletons, with the top ten taking about 1.8%. The sample holds many counts of this clone. The CDR3 is cut off 3 residues early in the read; its end comes from the germline J gene. J gave up 0 bases and V 4 bases, and 6 bases lay outside the gene matches. There are 16 residues in the CDR3. From germline, CDR1 is KGHSH and CDR2 LQKENI. The TCR originated in a person aged 18 to 75 in good health. The V gene is TRBV18, the J gene TRBJ2-3, with 8 bases identical to TRBD1. Material: peripheral blood mononuclear cells. The sequenced part of the CDR3 DNA is TGTGCCAGCTCACGTCCTACAGGGGGAAGCACAGATACG. Translated, it gives CASSRPTGGSTDT. The full CDR3 reads CASSRPTGGSTDTQYF. Looking up the rest from reference TRBV18 and TRBJ2-3 gives the full variable domain: NAGVMQNPRHLVRRRGQEARLRCSPMKGHSHVYWYRQLPEEGLKFMVYLQKENIIDESGMPKERFSAEFPKEGPSILRIQQVVRGDSAAYFCASSRPTGGSTDTQYFGPGTRLTVL.